This T cell receptor (beta chain) stems from a study of blood T cells in healthy people across ages (dated by TCRdb to 2015 to 2017). Study-wide context: Template switching captured roughly one uniquely barcoded TCR beta cDNA molecule per two T cells in model experiments. To track age-related changes in TCR beta repertoire diversity, the study relied on deep sequencing normalized with unique cDNA molecular identifiers. The donors were split into four age groups: young (average 16 years), middle-aged (nearly 40), aged (62) and long-lived (82). Two additional independent replicas of 1 million unique cDNA reads from the same blood draw were analyzed for two donors (one aged 18 to 29 and one aged 80 or older). To avoid experimental bias, donors of different ages were distributed randomly across sequencing lanes.

The approximately 40 donors, aged roughly 6 to 95 years, were systemically healthy Caucasian individuals from Russia. Approximately 10 milliliters of peripheral blood were collected from each donor into EDTA-treated Vacutainer tubes. Ficoll-Paque density-gradient centrifugation was used to isolate PBMCs, with at least 6 million per sample. Trizol reagent was used to extract total RNA from PBMCs, with at least 6 micrograms per sample. The percentages of naive CD45RAhigh/CD27high T cells were determined by flow cytometry on a PBMC aliquot from every donor. The research as a whole found: Estimates of total diversity based on one million sequenced T cells were regarded as lower bounds and as underestimates. A strong correlation was found between observed TCR beta diversity and the percentage of naive T cells measured by flow cytometry. Compared with the aged group, the long-lived group had more naive CD4+ T cells, fewer expanded clones and increased TCR diversity, a pattern suggesting age selection. Observed TCR beta diversity per million T cells fell roughly linearly with age, and a significant reduction was already apparent by age roughly 40. Bulk unsorted PBMC profiling prevented conclusive comparison of naive and antigen-experienced compartments. Because donor CMV infection status was unknown, age-related changes in expanded clonotypes were potentially confounded.

The method was 5' RACE. A second roughly 6 to 12 cycle PCR used a sample-barcoded 5' primer and a J-beta primer mix. A template-switch 5' adaptor carrying 12 random nucleotides introduced a unique molecular identifier onto each TCR beta cDNA molecule. Each sample yielded at least 2.5 million CDR3-containing paired-end reads. First-strand cDNA was synthesized from all RNA with the Mint cDNA synthesis kit, primed by a TRBC-specific oligonucleotide. All cDNA was treated with uracil-DNA glycosylase and then went through a first 18-cycle PCR with the universal primers M1SS and BC2_uni_R. For the original study's pipeline: For normalization, 1 million high-quality reads were randomly selected from each sample, with every read carrying a distinct molecular identifier. Reads sharing molecular identifiers were discarded rather than binned into consensus sequences. MiTCR, set to a Q25 quality threshold and the strictest error-elimination algorithm, was used for CDR3 identification, clonotype clustering and error correction. A nonparametric unseen species model with Euler transformation was used to estimate a lower bound on total TCR beta diversity. Clones were called with MiXCR by TCRdb after fastp trimmed the public reads at Q25, and only in-frame beta chains were retained. Each record represents a unique CDR3 protein, reported with the most common genes and DNA among its rows. V and J calls and clone size were set by TCRdb, not the authors. Within this sample are 1,800,000 or so distinct CDR3 sequences, with about 39% of them counted one time only. The ten largest clones take up about 23% of the sample.

The junction carries 22 bases between V and J, which are trimmed by 5 bases and 2 bases respectively. CDR1 and CDR2 are read off the germline V gene as MNHEY and SVGAGI. The CDR3 sequence holds 19 residues, the cysteine and phenylalanine included. CDR3 DNA is the only sequence kept; it has 57 bases, read in frame from the first base. This clonotype was counted a single time. This receptor's antigen is unknown. The sample holds no much larger clone one base away, and base qualities are not on file. Input material: blood. The TCR sequence derives from a human donor in good health. The chain is encoded by TRBV6-5 joined to TRBJ2-6; TRBD2 is a weak D gene call, 5 bases matching. In nucleotide form, the sequence is TGTGCCAGCAGTCACCTCGCGGGTGCACAATTCGCTGGGGCCAACGTCCTGACTTTC. Translated, this gives CASSHLAGAQFAGANVLTF.